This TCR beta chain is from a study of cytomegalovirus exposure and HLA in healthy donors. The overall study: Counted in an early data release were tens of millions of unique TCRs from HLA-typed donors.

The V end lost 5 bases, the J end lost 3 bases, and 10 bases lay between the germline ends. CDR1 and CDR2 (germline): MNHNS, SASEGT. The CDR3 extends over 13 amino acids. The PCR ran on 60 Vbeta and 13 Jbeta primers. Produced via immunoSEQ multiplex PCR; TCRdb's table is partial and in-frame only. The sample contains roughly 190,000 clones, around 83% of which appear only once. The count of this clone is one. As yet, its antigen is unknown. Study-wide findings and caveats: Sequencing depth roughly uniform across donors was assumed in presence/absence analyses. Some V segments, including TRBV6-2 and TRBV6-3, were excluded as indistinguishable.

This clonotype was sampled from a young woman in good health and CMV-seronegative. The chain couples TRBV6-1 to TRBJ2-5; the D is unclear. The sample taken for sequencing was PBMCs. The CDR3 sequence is CASSTRHEETQYF. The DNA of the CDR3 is TGTGCCAGCAGTACTCGACATGAAGAGACCCAGTACTTC.